A single sample gave rise to the 26 T cell receptor beta chains below, sequenced in a study of T cells in Graves' hyperthyroidism and ophthalmopathy (dated by TCRdb to the late 2010s). Library generation was performed with multiplex PCR. Reads for this sample came from an Illumina HiSeq 2000. The TCR beta CDR3 regions were amplified from the RNA transcripts. The TCR CDR3 was subjected to a first round of RT-PCR using the HTBI primer set and the Qiagen OneStep RT-PCR kit. TCRdb trimmed public reads at Q25 via fastp, called clones via MiXCR and kept in-frame beta chains. Rows are unified per CDR3 protein, each entry keeping the most common DNA and genes. In all, the sample holds 600,000 to 650,000 distinct CDR3 sequences, and 20% of those were seen once. The top ten clones comprise roughly 30% of the sample. Sequencing was performed on blood. The receptors originated from a man aged 25 to 45 with Graves' ophthalmopathy.

CDR3 residues: CSASGDRGRGSGNTIYF. Here the CDR3 DNA reads TGCAGTGCTAGTGGGGACAGGGGAAGAGGCTCTGGAAACACCATATATTTT. The chain couples TRBV20-1 to TRBJ1-3; 10 bases are a match to TRBD1. CDR1 DFQATT and CDR2 SNEGSKA come from the germline V gene (reference sequence). The CDR3 has 17 amino acids. With V trimmed by 3 bases and J by 0 bases, 8 bases remained unmatched.

The rearrangement links TRBV6-1 to TRBJ2-1; 12 positions match TRBD2. The junction had 9 bases not matched to a gene; V was cut back by 6 bases and J by 9 bases. CDR3 length equals 15 residues. Germline V gene lookup returns CDR1 MNHNS and CDR2 SASEGT. CDR3 sequence (DNA): TGTGCCAGCAGCGTGGGACTAGCGGGCTACGGTGAGCAGTTCTTC. Its translation is CASSVGLAGYGEQFF.

The V and J genes are TRBV4-1 and TRBJ1-1; the match to TRBD1 covers 8 bases. The J segment lost 0 bases and the V segment lost 5 bases, leaving 8 bases of the junction unmatched. The CDR3 runs to 16 residues. Per the germline V gene, CDR1 is MGHRA and CDR2 is YSYEKL. CDR3 protein: CASSSTGENVNTEAFF. DNA for the CDR3: TGCGCCAGCAGCTCGACAGGGGAAAACGTGAACACTGAAGCTTTCTTT.

This clonotype was counted between two and nine times. The CDR3 DNA reads as TGTGCCAGCAGCCAAGAGCGCCTAGCGGGCGAGCAGTACTTC. Translating it yields CASSQERLAGEQYF. The V gene is TRBV4-2, the J gene TRBJ2-7, with 8 bases identical to TRBD2. Trimming took 0 bases from V and 6 from J; bases not matched to a gene: 4. This CDR3 is built from 14 residues. CDR1 and CDR2 (germline): LGHNA, YNFKEQ.

In this sample, this clonotype turned up many times. The gene calls are TRBV7-2 and TRBJ2-3; 14 positions agree with TRBD2. The length of the CDR3 is 17 residues. V shed 5 bases, J shed 0 bases, and the junction held 4 bases outside the gene matches. Looked up from germline, CDR1 is SGHTA and CDR2 is FQGNSA. The CDR3 DNA reads as TGTGCCAGCAGCGACGGACTAGCGGGAGGTAGCACAGATACGCAGTATTTT. It is translated as CASSDGLAGGSTDTQYF. Full variable domain (missing parts from reference TRBV7-2 and TRBJ2-3): GAGVSQSPSNKVTEKGKDVELRCDPISGHTALYWYRQSLGQGLEFLIYFQGNSAPDKSGLPSDRFSAERTGGSVSTLTIQRTQQEDSAVYLCASSDGLAGGSTDTQYFGPGTRLTVL.

The chain couples TRBV7-2 to TRBJ1-5; no clear D. Germline assignment: CDR1 SGHTA and CDR2 FQGNSA. The CDR3 runs 13 residues. V was cut by 2 bases and J by 4 bases, with 6 bases left in between. The CDR3 region is CASSLSKNQPQHF. In DNA, the CDR3 is TGTGCCAGCAGCTTATCAAAGAATCAGCCCCAGCATTTT.

On this clonotype itself: A junction end diverges from the germline sequence, so it may reflect a read error. V usage is TRBV13 and J usage is TRBJ1-4, with a weak D call TRBD1 (5 bases). This CDR3 has 17 residues. Per germline, CDR1 PRHDT and CDR2 FYEKMQ (reference sequence). The DNA for the CDR3 is TGTGCCAGCAGCATAGGACAAGAAAGACCCCCAGATGAAAAACTGTTTTTT. This sequence encodes CASSIGQERPPDEKLFF.

The chain has TRBV7-9 and TRBJ2-7, with 7 bases that match TRBD1. The V gene end was trimmed by 6 bases and the J gene end by 9 bases; junction bases not matched to a gene: 8. Germline V gene data show CDR1 as SEHNR and CDR2 as FQNEAQ (reference sequence). The CDR3 extends over 12 amino acids. The CDR3 nucleotides read TGTGCCAGCAGTGCCCGGGACAGCACGCAGTACTTC. As protein: CASSARDSTQYF. The whole variable domain, filled in from reference TRBV7-9 and TRBJ2-7, reads DTGVSQNPRHKITKRGQNVTFRCDPISEHNRLYWYRQTLGQGPEFLTYFQNEAQLEKSRLLSDRFSAERPKGSFSTLEIQRTEQGDSAMYLCASSARDSTQYFGPGTRLTVT.

The table lists this clonotype with a few counts. CDR3 sequence: CASSVAGGADQPQHF. The DNA of the CDR3 is TGTGCCAGCAGTGTTGCGGGTGGGGCAGATCAGCCCCAGCATTTT. This chain joins TRBV6-1 and TRBJ1-5, with a tentative D call TRBD1 (5 bases). CDR1 is MNHNS and CDR2 is SASEGT in the germline V gene. V lost 4 bases, J lost 5 bases, and 15 bases lay in between. The CDR3 totals 15 residues.

The chain is built from TRBV4-3 and TRBJ2-1, with D unclear. Germline values: CDR1 LGHNA, CDR2 YSLEER. This CDR3 comprises 14 residues. Deletions cut 0 bases from V and 6 bases from J, with 9 bases between. As DNA, the CDR3 is TGCGCCAGCAGCCAAGATTCCGGGCGCAATGAGCAGTTCTTC. This codes for CASSQDSGRNEQFF.

This clonotype occurred a few times. The CDR3 nucleotides read TGTGCCAGCAGTTCACGGACTAGCGGGAGGGTTGACGGGGAGCTGTTTTTT. Translation gives CASSSRTSGRVDGELFF. J is TRBJ2-2 and V is TRBV12-3 or TRBV12-4; TRBD2 matches 15 bases. CDR3 length equals 17 residues. With 4 bases clipped from V and 7 bases from J, the junction kept 7 bases outside the gene matches.

Concerning this clonotype: A read error may produce the germline difference seen at one junction end. The chain employs TRBV11-2 and TRBJ2-1; no definite D call. Per germline, CDR1 SGHAT and CDR2 FQNNGV. The CDR3 contains 15 residues. CDR3 in DNA: TGCGCCAGCAGCCGCGCCATGGACGTGCTCTATGAGCAGTTCTTC. It translates to CASSRAMDVLYEQFF. Full variable domain (outside the CDR3, taken from reference TRBV11-2 and TRBJ2-1): EAGVAQSPRYKIIEKRQSVAFWCNPISGHATLYWYQQILGQGPKLLIQFQNNGVVDDSQLPKDRFSAERLKGVDSTLKIQPAKLEDSAVYLCASSRAMDVLYEQFFGPGTRLTVL.

In this sample, this clonotype turned up many times. A read error may produce the germline difference seen at one junction end. The V call is TRBV4-1, the J call TRBJ2-5, with D maybe TRBD1 (7 bases). CDR3 size: 12 residues. Per the germline V gene, CDR1 is MGHRA and CDR2 is YSYEKL. CDR3 amino acids: CASSQGGETQYF. CDR3 DNA: TGTGCCAGCAGCCAGGGGGGAGAGACCCAGTACTTC.

The V gene is TRBV10-2, the J gene TRBJ2-5, with 7 bases fitting TRBD2. Germline CDR1 reads WSHSY; CDR2 reads SAAADI. The CDR3 contains 12 residues. V lost 9 bases to trimming and J lost 4 bases; unmatched junction nucleotides: 5. CDR3 DNA: TGCGCCAGAGGGAGGGCCGGAGAGACCCAGTACTTC. Translating it yields CARGRAGETQYF.

The sample holds many counts of this clonotype. The V gene is TRBV5-1, the J gene TRBJ2-1; 8 bases line up with TRBD2. V dropped 1 base and J dropped 6; count of bases not matched to a gene: 6. Germline assignment: CDR1 SGHRS and CDR2 YFSETQ. This CDR3 region has 15 residues. CDR3 in DNA: TGCGCCAGCAGCTTGATGAGCGGGAGCTTCAATGAGCAGTTCTTC. It is translated as CASSLMSGSFNEQFF.

This clonotype was seen only a few times. The chain is built from TRBV7-9 and TRBJ1-4; D might be TRBD1 (6 bases). This CDR3 is 14 amino acids long. CDR1 is SEHNR, CDR2 FQNEAQ, per germline (reference sequence). V was pared by 6 bases and J by 7 bases, with 15 bases between. CDR3 coding DNA: TGTGCCAGCAGTCAAATGGGGGCCTCTGAAAAACTGTTTTTT. The encoded protein is CASSQMGASEKLFF.

With respect to this clonotype: Germline is not matched at one junction end, which may reflect a read error. The chain carries TRBV7-7 and TRBJ1-5, with 7 bases identical to TRBD1. This CDR3 is built from 15 residues. The germline CDR1 and CDR2 sequences are SSHAT and FNYEAQ (reference sequence). CDR3 amino acids: CASSRTGVVDQPQHF. CDR3 DNA sequence: TGTGCTAGCAGCCGAACAGGGGTTGTAGATCAGCCCCAGCATTTT.

This clonotype occurred once. This chain connects TRBV6-2 or TRBV6-3 to TRBJ2-5; no definite D call. The CDR3 contains 12 residues. CDR1 is MNHEY, CDR2 SVGEGT, per germline. The ends were cut back, 6 bases at V and 5 bases at J, with 10 bases in the middle. This CDR3 reads CASRDLGETQYF. The CDR3 coding sequence is TGTGCCAGCAGAGATTTGGGGGAGACCCAGTACTTC.

This chain joins TRBV3-1 and TRBJ2-5, with TRBD1 matching 7 bases. Germline V CDR1 and CDR2: LGHDT, YNNKEL (reference sequence). The CDR3 contains 15 residues. With 4 bases clipped from V and 5 bases from J, the junction kept 10 bases outside the gene matches. CDR3: CASSPTGVRTETQYF. The CDR3 DNA is TGTGCCAGCAGCCCAACAGGGGTGCGGACTGAGACCCAGTACTTC.

This clonotype was counted many times. The chain recombines TRBV20-1 with TRBJ2-3, with 8 bases fitting TRBD1. CDR1 and CDR2 (germline): DFQATT, SNEGSKA (reference sequence). CDR3 length equals 14 residues. Losses at the gene ends were 1 base for V and 3 bases for J; bases not matched to a gene: 3. The CDR3 DNA sequence: TGCAGTGCTAGAGTGAACAGGGGGACAGATACGCAGTATTTT. Translated: CSARVNRGTDTQYF.

The rearrangement links TRBV7-8 to TRBJ2-3; D possibly corresponds to TRBD1 (6 bases). Per the germline V gene, CDR1 is SGHVS and CDR2 is FQNEAQ. The length of the CDR3 is 16 residues. Trimming left V 5 bases short and J 1 base short, with 16 bases between. The DNA of the CDR3 is TGTGCCAGCAGCCAGAGACAGGCGGTACGCACAGATACGCAGTATTTT. It codes for CASSQRQAVRTDTQYF.

This clonotype has more than one count but fewer than ten. J is TRBJ2-7 and V is TRBV5-1, with 8 nucleotides matching TRBD1. This CDR3 has 15 amino acids. The V gene end was trimmed by 0 bases and the J gene end by 2 bases; junction bases not matched to a gene: 4. The germline CDR1 and CDR2 sequences are SGHRS and YFSETQ. The CDR3, as DNA: TGCGCCAGCAGCTTGGGGACAGGGATAACCTACGAGCAGTACTTC. Encoded protein: CASSLGTGITYEQYF.

This clonotype has more than one count but fewer than ten. This chain links TRBV28 with TRBJ2-7; 11 positions match TRBD2. Losses at the gene ends were 2 bases for V and 7 bases for J; bases not matched to a gene: 7. CDR3 length: 15 residues. Germline values: CDR1 MDHEN, CDR2 SYDVKM. CDR3 in amino acids: CASSLGTSGSAEQYF. CDR3 sequence (DNA): TGTGCCAGCAGTTTAGGGACTAGCGGTTCAGCTGAGCAGTACTTC.

The sample holds a few counts of this clonotype. The rearrangement links TRBV30 to TRBJ1-2; tentatively, D is TRBD1 (5 bases). CDR3 length: 13 residues. Trimming took 8 bases from V and 0 from J, leaving 13 bases between them. Germline lookup yields CDR1 GTSNPN and CDR2 SVGIG (reference sequence). CDR3 sequence: CAGGEGANYGYTF. CDR3 DNA: TGTGCCGGGGGGGAGGGCGCTAACTATGGCTACACCTTC.

The chain employs TRBV13 and TRBJ2-3, with TRBD2 matching 7 bases. CDR3 length equals 14 residues. In germline, CDR1 is PRHDT, CDR2 FYEKMQ (reference sequence). V was pared by 1 base and J by 9 bases, with 7 bases of the junction left unmatched. CDR3 DNA sequence: TGTGCCAGCAGCTTAGTCACGGGAGGAGACACGCAGTATTTT. This translates into CASSLVTGGDTQYF.

This clonotype was counted a few times. The gene calls are TRBV7-2 and TRBJ2-7, with D possibly matching TRBD2 (6 bases). Germline loops: CDR1 SGHTA, CDR2 FQGNSA. Trimming cost V 5 bases and J 2 bases, with 19 bases left between them. CDR3 length equals 16 residues. The CDR3 protein is CASSRSAGRGAYEQYF. CDR3 coding DNA: TGTGCCAGCAGCCGAAGCGCGGGACGGGGTGCCTACGAGCAGTACTTC.